Described below is a single T cell receptor beta chain sequence and its context. Under the authors' procedure: Nucleated cell counts were estimated from reference gene primer amplification. Produced via immunoSEQ multiplex PCR; TCRdb's table is partial and in-frame only. V and J calls and clone size are copied from that table; D and trimming were computed from the DNA. The sample has 50,000 to 70,000 clones, 70% to 85% seen once. This entry belongs to a study of blood T cell repertoires in COVID-19. Looking at the study overall: From the United States, Italy and Spain came samples of acute and convalescent COVID-19. Sources were T cells, B-cell-depleted T cells, or PBMCs; the material itself was cDNA or gDNA.

V shed 0 bases and J 5 bases; nucleotides not matched to a gene: 7. The CDR3 is 18 residues long. Germline loops: CDR1 SGHTA, CDR2 FQGNSA. V usage is TRBV7-2 and J usage is TRBJ2-7, with 16 bases fitting TRBD2. The clonotype was recovered from a man aged 65 to 85 with active COVID-19. Sequences were obtained from peripheral blood. CDR3 coding DNA: TGTGCCAGCAGCTTAGCCCCGGGACTAGCGGGAGGGCCCCACGAGCAGTACTTC. The encoded protein is CASSLAPGLAGGPHEQYF. Looking up the rest from reference TRBV7-2 and TRBJ2-7 gives the full variable domain: GAGVSQSPSNKVTEKGKDVELRCDPISGHTALYWYRQSLGQGLEFLIYFQGNSAPDKSGLPSDRFSAERTGGSVSTLTIQRTQQEDSAVYLCASSLAPGLAGGPHEQYFGPGTRLTVT.